Reported below is one TCR beta chain. Its target is unknown. The study reverse transcribed the entire isolated RNA, so it sequenced expressed TCRB transcripts. The protocol was immunoSEQ multiplex PCR, while the TCRdb copy is restricted to in-frame clones and leaves out a portion. The repertoire has 300,000 or so clones, 14% of them found once; the top ten carry roughly 0.018%. The sample comes from a study of beta chain features in type 1 diabetes. Whole-study context: Patients did not differ from healthy donors in age, gender or cell yield. The examined sorted cells totaled under 120 million across samples.

Findings and limits, study-wide: Type 1 diabetes patients had VDJ junctions that carried fewer insertions and more deletions. For Type 1 diabetes patients, all four CD4+ subsets carried TCRB CDR3s that were moderately but significantly shorter.

Per the germline V gene, CDR1 is DFQATT and CDR2 is SNEGSKA (reference sequence). The CDR3 totals 11 residues. V shed 8 bases, J shed 5 bases, and the junction held 3 bases outside the gene matches. The sample taken for sequencing was naive CD4+ T cells from blood. The receptor comes from a man younger than 45 with type 1 diabetes. The V call is TRBV20-1, the J call TRBJ1-1; 9 bases line up with TRBD1. CDR3 DNA: TGCAGTAACAGGGGGCGAACTGAAGCTTTCTTT. As protein: CSNRGRTEAFF.